This T cell receptor beta chain is drawn from a study of regulatory T cells in long-lasting Graves disease. For TCR beta, libraries came from iRepertoire HTBI primers and Arm-PCR of CDR3 regions. TCRdb reanalysed the multiplex PCR reads using MiXCR and keeps one entry per CDR3 protein. The table shows approximately 470,000 distinct CDR3 sequences, with about a sixth occurring only once. Specified time point: newly diagnosed GD, antithyroid drugs for less than 3 months. RNA extracted from PBMCs served as the sequencing template. V gave up 10 bases and J gave up 0 bases, with 16 bases separating them. The CDR3 covers 15 residues. The germline V gene encodes CDR1 MNHNS and CDR2 SASEGT. This sample also belongs to another study, concerning T cells in Graves' hyperthyroidism and ophthalmopathy. That study reports: A model using 13 V-J features told ophthalmopathy apart from stable hyperthyroidism.

The sequencing used peripheral blood mononuclear cells (PBMCs), collected at new diagnosis, from a patient treated with antithyroid drugs. The source is a man in his forties with Graves disease. The rearrangement uses TRBV6-1 and TRBJ1-5; D is perhaps TRBD1 (6 bases). This CDR3 is CATRTDRYSNQPQHF. The CDR3 coding sequence is TGTGCCACCAGAACGGACAGATATAGCAATCAGCCCCAGCATTTT.